The 12 T cell receptor beta chains reported below all come from one sample, sequenced in a study of cytomegalovirus exposure and HLA in healthy donors. The primer mix had 60 Vbeta and 13 Jbeta primers. TCRdb's copy holds only in-frame clones and misses some; the assay was immunoSEQ multiplex PCR. The sample has about 33,000 clones; the top ten hold under 4.5%. The specimen sequenced was PBMCs. The source of these receptors is a man aged 40-55 years in good health and CMV-seronegative.

The chain employs TRBV30 and TRBJ1-1; possible D gene TRBD1, 6 bases. The CDR3 contains 13 residues. Germline loops: CDR1 GTSNPN, CDR2 SVGIG (reference sequence). The V gene lost 5 bases and the J gene lost 4 bases, with 14 bases spanning the gap. CDR3 amino acids: CAWGTLGVTEAFF. CDR3 in DNA: TGTGCCTGGGGGACACTGGGGGTCACTGAAGCTTTCTTT.

The chain combines TRBV5-6 with TRBJ1-1; a possible D gene is TRBD1 (5 bases). This CDR3 is 14 amino acids long. The ends were cut back, 2 bases at V and 2 bases at J, with 10 bases in the middle. Per germline, CDR1 SGHDT and CDR2 YYEEEE. This chain's CDR3 is CASSLETENTEAFF. CDR3 in DNA: TGTGCCAGCAGCTTAGAGACAGAAAACACTGAAGCTTTCTTT.

J is TRBJ2-5 and V is TRBV19; no definite D call. From germline, CDR1 is LNHDA and CDR2 SQIVND (reference sequence). The CDR3 runs 11 residues. V was shortened by 6 bases and J by 1 base, with 3 bases between the two germline ends. CDR3 bases: TGTGCCAGTAGGGCCCAAGAGACCCAGTACTTC. Protein sequence: CASRAQETQYF. Combining the CDR3 with reference TRBV19 and TRBJ2-5 gives the whole variable domain DGGITQSPKYLFRKEGQNVTLSCEQNLNHDAMYWYRQDPGQGLRLIYYSQIVNDFQKGDIAEGYSVSREKKESFPLTVTSAQKNPTAFYLCASRAQETQYFGPGTRLLVL.

The chain employs TRBV7-2 and TRBJ2-7, with TRBD2 matching over 11 bases. This CDR3 contains 13 residues. The germline V gene encodes CDR1 SGHTA and CDR2 FQGNSA. Trimming removed 5 bases from V and 9 bases from J; junction bases left unmatched: 6. The CDR3 DNA reads as TGTGCCAGCAGCCCGCTAGCGGGAGGAATGCAGTACTTC. Amino acid sequence: CASSPLAGGMQYF.

Regarding this clone: Other DNA sequences of this sample code for an identical CDR3. The chain has TRBV4-2 and TRBJ2-2; perhaps TRBD1 as D (6 bases). V dropped 0 bases and J dropped 7 bases, with 15 bases sitting between them. The germline V gene encodes CDR1 LGHNA and CDR2 YNFKEQ. There are 16 residues in the CDR3. The CDR3 is CASSQDGTGRRGELFF. DNA for the CDR3: TGTGCCAGCAGCCAAGATGGTACAGGGCGGCGCGGGGAGCTGTTTTTT.

The chain employs TRBV5-1 and TRBJ2-3, with D unresolved. V gave up 0 bases and J gave up 0 bases, with 5 bases separating them. CDR1 is SGHRS and CDR2 is YFSETQ in the germline V gene. The CDR3 runs to 14 residues. CDR3 loop: CASSLDTSTDTQYF. CDR3 DNA sequence: TGCGCCAGCAGCTTGGACACGAGCACAGATACGCAGTATTTT.

Comment on this clone: A read error may produce the germline difference seen at one junction end. The chain links TRBV6-1 to TRBJ2-7; 8 bases map to TRBD2. This CDR3 region has 15 residues. Per germline, CDR1 MNHNS and CDR2 SASEGT. The CDR3, as DNA: TGTGCCAGCGGTGAAGGACTAGCCGATGCCTACGAGCAGTACTTC. It translates to CASGEGLADAYEQYF.

The chain couples TRBV21-1 to TRBJ2-5; TRBD1, the table's D call, was not compared with the DNA. TRBV21-1 is a pseudogene segment. This CDR3 has 16 residues. Here the CDR3 reads CASSKGPRGLGETQYF. CDR3 bases: TGTGCCAGCAGCAAAGGTCCCAGGGGGCTGGGGGAGACCCAGTACTTC.

This chain connects TRBV4-2 to TRBJ2-7; 8 bases are shared with TRBD2. Germline V CDR1 and CDR2: LGHNA, YNFKEQ. This CDR3 contains 17 residues. Losses at the gene ends were 0 bases for V and 4 bases for J; bases not matched to a gene: 11. The CDR3 bases are TGTGCCAGCAGCCAAGACCCTTTAGCGGGGACGTTTTACGAGCAGTACTTC. Protein sequence: CASSQDPLAGTFYEQYF.

The V gene is TRBV4-1, the J gene TRBJ1-2; TRBD1 aligns across 8 bases. CDR3 length: 15 residues. CDR1 and CDR2 (germline): MGHRA, YSYEKL. Losses at the gene ends were 0 bases for V and 6 bases for J; bases not matched to a gene: 6. CDR3 residues: CASSQEGTGVDGYTF. CDR3 nucleotide sequence: TGCGCCAGCAGCCAAGAGGGGACAGGAGTAGATGGCTACACCTTC.

The CDR3 DNA reads TGTGCCAGTAGTATATTCAGGGGTATAGACACCGGGGAGCTGTTTTTT. Residues: CASSIFRGIDTGELFF. This chain joins TRBV19 and TRBJ2-2; the D gene is possibly TRBD1 (6 bases). The CDR3 runs to 16 residues. Germline V gives CDR1 LNHDA, CDR2 SQIVND (reference sequence). Trimming left V 2 bases short and J 3 bases short, with 13 bases between.

The chain is built from TRBV6-1 and TRBJ1-5; D possibly corresponds to TRBD1 (6 bases). Per germline, CDR1 MNHNS and CDR2 SASEGT. The V end was cut by 1 base, the J end by 2 bases, with 12 bases between. The CDR3 runs 16 residues. The CDR3 sequence: CASSEVAGEGNQPQHF. The DNA for the CDR3 is TGTGCCAGCAGTGAAGTAGCAGGGGAAGGCAATCAGCCCCAGCATTTT.